Listed here are 11 T cell receptor beta chains from one sample, sequenced in a study of blood T cell repertoires in COVID-19. Profiling relied on immunoSEQ multiplex PCR, and the TCRdb table lists in-frame clones only, not all of them. Of approximately 170,000 clones listed, 90% are singletons. What was sequenced was peripheral blood. These receptors were taken from a man aged 55 to 70 with active or convalescent COVID-19.

This chain connects TRBV5-1 to TRBJ1-1; the D is unclear. This CDR3 is built from 15 residues. Deletions cut 0 bases from V and 4 bases from J, with 13 bases between. From germline, CDR1 is SGHRS and CDR2 YFSETQ. DNA for the CDR3: TGCGCCAGCAGCTTGGGTCCCACCGTCGGCACTGAAGCTTTCTTT. It yields the protein CASSLGPTVGTEAFF. Using reference TRBV5-1 and TRBJ1-1 for the parts outside the CDR3, the full variable domain is KAGVTQTPRYLIKTRGQQVTLSCSPISGHRSVSWYQQTPGQGLQFLFEYFSETQRNKGNFPGRFSGRQFSNSRSEMNVSTLELGDSALYLCASSLGPTVGTEAFFGQGTRLTVV.

The chain joins TRBV6-2 or TRBV6-3 to TRBJ2-7, with D perhaps matching TRBD2 (5 bases). CDR3 length: 17 residues. In germline, CDR1 is MNHEY, CDR2 SVGEGT. The V end was cut by 3 bases, the J end by 5 bases, with 23 bases between. The CDR3 DNA is TGTGCCAGCAGTTATTTGGGGAACTACGGGGATCCGGACGAGCAGTACTTC. Its protein product is CASSYLGNYGDPDEQYF.

The chain uses TRBV13 and TRBJ2-5; D is unclear. From germline, CDR1 is PRHDT and CDR2 FYEKMQ (reference sequence). This CDR3 contains 11 residues. Trimming shortened V by 1 base and J by 7 bases, and 4 bases separated the two germline ends. Here the CDR3 reads CASSLAGTQYF. CDR3 in DNA: TGTGCCAGCAGCTTAGCGGGGACCCAGTACTTC.

This chain connects TRBV27 to TRBJ1-2; 8 bases map to TRBD1. The CDR3 consists of 15 residues. With V trimmed by 3 bases and J by 8 bases, 11 bases remained unmatched. Germline V gene sequence: CDR1 MNHEY, CDR2 SMNVEV (reference sequence). The CDR3 sequence: CASSFLDREREGYTF. The CDR3, as DNA: TGTGCCAGCAGTTTCTTGGACAGGGAAAGAGAGGGCTACACCTTC.

In its sample, this clone was seen a few times. V gene TRBV19 combines with J gene TRBJ1-1; D might be TRBD1 (6 bases). Germline V gene lookup returns CDR1 LNHDA and CDR2 SQIVND (reference sequence). The CDR3 sequence is 14 residues long. Trimming took off 5 bases at V and 4 bases at J, with 14 bases between the two ends. The CDR3 DNA sequence: TGTGCCAGTAGTTTGACAGGCCGGGTCACTGAAGCTTTCTTT. Translation: CASSLTGRVTEAFF. The entire variable domain, with the rest obtained from reference TRBV19 and TRBJ1-1, is as follows: DGGITQSPKYLFRKEGQNVTLSCEQNLNHDAMYWYRQDPGQGLRLIYYSQIVNDFQKGDIAEGYSVSREKKESFPLTVTSAQKNPTAFYLCASSLTGRVTEAFFGQGTRLTVV.

The rearrangement uses TRBV5-1 and TRBJ1-2; D uncertain. V shed 4 bases and J shed 0 bases, with 4 bases lying between them. CDR3 length equals 12 residues. Looked up from germline, CDR1 is SGHRS and CDR2 is YFSETQ. The CDR3 DNA is TGCGCCAGCAGCCCTTCTAACTATGGCTACACCTTC. This encodes CASSPSNYGYTF.

The rearrangement links TRBV3-1 (or the pseudogene TRBV3-2) to TRBJ1-5; 7 bases map to TRBD1. The CDR3 loop spans 15 amino acids. J was trimmed by 3 bases and V by 5 bases; bases with no gene match: 7. Germline values: CDR1 LGHDT, CDR2 YNNKEL (reference sequence). CDR3 DNA sequence: TGTGCCAGCAGCGATAACAGGGGAATCAATCAGCCCCAGCATTTT. It translates to CASSDNRGINQPQHF.

Details on this clone: Other DNA variants within this sample encode the same CDR3. The chain is built from TRBV5-1 and TRBJ1-1, with D possibly TRBD1 on 5 matching bases. The V end was cut by 4 bases, the J end by 1 base, with 8 bases between. Germline V gene lookup returns CDR1 SGHRS and CDR2 YFSETQ. This CDR3 has 13 amino acids. The DNA for the CDR3 is TGCGCCAGCAGCGTACAGGAGAACACTGAAGCTTTCTTT. Translating it yields CASSVQENTEAFF.

V usage is TRBV20-1 and J usage is TRBJ2-3, with 9 nucleotides matching TRBD2. The V gene end was trimmed by 3 bases and the J gene end by 8 bases; junction bases not matched to a gene: 12. This CDR3 comprises 15 residues. Germline V lookup: CDR1 DFQATT, CDR2 SNEGSKA (reference sequence). CDR3 amino acids: CSASSSGGTQSTQYF. For the CDR3, the DNA is TGCAGTGCTAGTTCGAGCGGGGGGACCCAGAGTACGCAGTATTTT.

This rearrangement joins TRBV20-1 to TRBJ2-7; 7 positions agree with TRBD1. The CDR3 sequence is 15 residues long. V shed 3 bases, J shed 0 bases, and the junction held 8 bases outside the gene matches. The germline gives CDR1 DFQATT, CDR2 SNEGSKA (reference sequence). For the CDR3, the DNA is TGCAGTGCTAGTCACAGGGGACCGGGCTCCTACGAGCAGTACTTC. It codes for CSASHRGPGSYEQYF.

The V call is TRBV10-1, the J call TRBJ2-3; 11 bases are a match to TRBD2. The germline V gene encodes CDR1 WNHNN and CDR2 SYGVQD (reference sequence). This CDR3 is built from 16 residues. V was clipped by 5 bases and J by 1 base; unmatched bases: 5. The CDR3 DNA sequence: TGCGCCAGCAGTCAGGGGACTAGCGGAGGCACAGATACGCAGTATTTT. The encoded protein is CASSQGTSGGTDTQYF.